A selection of T cell receptor beta chains follows, all from one sample in a study of response to subunit inactivated influenza vaccine. TCRdb independently ran MiXCR on the RT-PCR reads; one entry per CDR3 protein. The table includes over 800,000 distinct CDR3 sequences, less than 25% detected once. The starting material was PBMCs from blood, obtained roughly 5 days after vaccination. The origin of the receptors is a man between 45 and 60 years old who received an inactivated influenza vaccine. The CDR3 runs from the conserved cysteine through the conserved F or W. A D gene is named only where the DNA matches it firmly. Size is omitted from some rows. Given values are once, few, many or a class for expanded clones.

d_gene | abundance | j_gene | v_gene | CDR3aa | CDR3nt
TRBD2 | - | TRBJ2-3 | TRBV28 | CASRRTSGRPDTQYF | TGTGCCAGCAGACGTACTAGCGGGAGGCCAGATACGCAGTATTTT
TRBD1 | - | TRBJ1-2 | TRBV29-1 | CSVSILQGRDGYTF | TGCAGCGTCTCCATTCTACAGGGGCGGGATGGCTACACCTTC
TRBD1 | - | TRBJ2-3 | TRBV20-1 | CSAQPWQSYRGDTQYF | TGCAGTGCTCAACCTTGGCAGTCATACAGGGGAGATACGCAGTATTTT
- | many | TRBJ1-1 | TRBV29-1 | CSAPLGGRNTEAFF | TGCAGCGCCCCGTTGGGAGGGCGGAACACTGAAGCTTTCTTT
TRBD1 | few | TRBJ2-7 | TRBV7-9 | CASSPTGWPEQYF | TGTGCCAGCAGCCCGACAGGGTGGCCCGAGCAGTACTTC
TRBD2 | - | TRBJ2-7 | TRBV10-3 | CAISAPSSGNPRSYEQYF | TGTGCCATCAGTGCTCCGTCTAGCGGGAACCCCCGCTCCTACGAGCAGTACTTC
TRBD1 | many | TRBJ2-1 | TRBV27 | CASSLHPDRGWEQFF | TGTGCCAGCAGTTTACATCCCGACAGGGGCTGGGAGCAGTTCTTC
- | - | TRBJ2-1 | TRBV29-1 | CSVGILGEQFF | TGCAGCGTTGGGATATTGGGTGAGCAGTTCTTC
- | few | TRBJ1-1 | TRBV11-2 | CASRITANTEAFF | TGTGCCAGCAGGATTACAGCGAACACTGAAGCTTTCTTT
- | - | TRBJ2-7 | TRBV6-1 | CASSTTGENEQYF | TGTGCCAGCAGTACCACAGGTGAAAACGAGCAGTACTTC
TRBD2 | - | TRBJ2-2 | TRBV7-3 | CASSHIAGTNTGELFF | TGTGCCAGCAGCCATATAGCGGGTACGAACACCGGGGAGCTGTTTTTT
- | - | TRBJ1-5 | TRBV28 | CASSSGFRDKNQPQHF | TGTGCCAGCAGTTCTGGATTTCGGGACAAGAATCAGCCCCAGCATTTT
- | - | TRBJ2-1 | TRBV11-2 | CASSLQADLSSYNEQFF | TGTGCCAGCAGCCTGCAGGCCGACCTTAGCTCCTACAATGAGCAGTTCTTC
- | - | TRBJ1-2 | TRBV28 | CASSIDINYGYTF | TGTGCCAGCAGTATCGACATTAACTATGGCTACACCTTC
- | few | TRBJ2-2 | TRBV15 | CATSRDFAGELFF | TGTGCCACCAGCAGAGATTTCGCCGGGGAGCTGTTTTTT
- | - | TRBJ1-3 | TRBV7-9 | CASSGGQRNTIYF | TGTGCCAGCAGCGGAGGACAGCGGAACACCATATATTTT
TRBD1 | many | TRBJ2-7 | TRBV5-1 | CASSLAPSGTGVYEQYF | TGCGCCAGCAGCTTGGCCCCCTCCGGGACAGGGGTCTACGAGCAGTACTTC
- | few | TRBJ2-3 | TRBV7-3 | CASSLSPAGDTQYF | TGTGCCAGCAGCTTAAGTCCCGCGGGAGATACGCAGTATTTT
- | few | TRBJ2-1 | TRBV15 | CATSRDHNEQFF | TGTGCCACCAGCAGAGACCACAATGAGCAGTTCTTC
- | - | TRBJ1-4 | TRBV20-1 | CSARDTQGKKLFF | TGCAGTGCTAGAGATACTCAGGGGAAAAAACTGTTTTTT
- | - | TRBJ2-1 | TRBV7-8 | CASSTGLGNNEQFF | TGTGCCAGCAGCACGGGACTGGGTAACAATGAGCAGTTCTTC
- | - | TRBJ2-1 | TRBV20-1 | CSANRGSTDEQFF | TGCAGTGCCAACCGGGGCAGTACCGATGAGCAGTTCTTC
- | once | TRBJ2-7 | TRBV4-1 | CASSQEAFTAYEQYF | TGCGCCAGCAGCCAAGAAGCATTTACCGCCTACGAGCAGTACTTC
TRBD1 | few | TRBJ2-7 | TRBV6-1 | CASSKTPTGGPYEQYF | TGTGCCAGCAGCAAGACCCCGACAGGGGGCCCGTACGAGCAGTACTTC
TRBD2 | - | TRBJ2-1 | TRBV18 | CASSPAGGGLTYNEQFF | TGTGCCAGCTCACCCGCCGGCGGGGGGTTAACCTACAATGAGCAGTTCTTC
TRBD1 | few | TRBJ2-5 | TRBV15 | CATRRDRDYRAQYF | TGTGCCACCCGGCGGGACAGGGATTATAGGGCCCAGTACTTC
- | many | TRBJ2-1 | TRBV2 | CASSEEGRAEFF | TGTGCCAGCAGTGAAGAGGGGCGAGCGGAGTTCTTC
TRBD1 | - | TRBJ1-2 | TRBV5-1 | CASSSQGEVGYTF | TGCGCCAGCAGCTCACAGGGGGAAGTTGGCTACACCTTC
- | - | TRBJ2-3 | TRBV9 | CASGRQGRDTQYF | TGTGCCAGCGGTCGGCAGGGGCGGGATACGCAGTATTTT
TRBD2 | - | TRBJ2-7 | TRBV7-2 | CASSLVSIGRASYEQYF | TGTGCCAGCAGCTTAGTTAGTATTGGGAGGGCTTCCTACGAGCAGTACTTC